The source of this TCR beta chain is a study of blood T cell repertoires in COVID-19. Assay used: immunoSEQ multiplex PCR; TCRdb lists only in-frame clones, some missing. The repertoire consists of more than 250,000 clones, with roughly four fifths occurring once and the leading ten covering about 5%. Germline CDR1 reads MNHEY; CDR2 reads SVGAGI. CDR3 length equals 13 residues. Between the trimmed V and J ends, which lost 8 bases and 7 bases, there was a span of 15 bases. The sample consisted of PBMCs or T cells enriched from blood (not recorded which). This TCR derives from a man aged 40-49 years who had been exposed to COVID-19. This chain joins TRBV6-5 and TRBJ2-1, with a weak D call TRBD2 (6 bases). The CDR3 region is CASSRTIANEQFF. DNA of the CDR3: TGTGCCAGCTCCCGGACTATAGCGAATGAGCAGTTCTTC.